These T cell receptor beta chains were read from a single sample in a study of control samples from healthy donors and cancer patients. TCRdb's copy holds only in-frame clones and misses some; the assay was immunoSEQ multiplex PCR. The sample has about 12,000 clones; 88% are singletons. Sample: formalin-fixed, paraffin-embedded tissue. The receptors stem from a male donor with melanoma. CDR3s include the opening cysteine and the closing phenylalanine or tryptophan. A D gene is named only where the DNA matches it firmly. A clone size is listed for some rows: how often the clone was seen (once, few, many), or a class if it is expanded.

>TRBD2|NA|TRBJ2-7|TRBV6-5
TGTGCCAGCGGGACTAGCGGGAGGGGGCAGTACTTC
CASGTSGRGQYF
>TRBD2|NA|TRBJ2-1|TRBV28
TGTGCCAGCAGTTCCCTGACTAGCGGGCGTCTCAATGAGCAGTTCTTC
CASSSLTSGRLNEQFF
>TRBD1|NA|TRBJ1-5|TRBV24-1
TGTGCCACCGCAGGAGGGCAGGGGGACAATCAGCCCCAGCATTTT
CATAGGQGDNQPQHF
>TRBD2|NA|TRBJ2-7|TRBV15
TGTGCCACCAGCAGAGAGGGCGGGAGCCCCTACGAGCAGTACTTC
CATSREGGSPYEQYF
>NA|NA|TRBJ2-3|TRBV7-2
TGTGCCAGCAGCTTGGGATTAGGTACGCAGTATTTT
CASSLGLGTQYF
>NA|NA|TRBJ2-3|TRBV6-2/TRBV6-3
TGTGCCAGCAGTCCATGGTCTAGCACAGATACGCAGTATTTT
CASSPWSSTDTQYF
>TRBD1|NA|TRBJ1-2|TRBV4-3
TGCGCCAGCAGCCAAGTTGCAGGGGGCAACTATGGCTACACCTTC
CASSQVAGGNYGYTF
>NA|NA|TRBJ2-7|TRBV6-6
TGTGCCAGCAGTTACGGCCGCAGGCGGAACGAGCAGTACTTC
CASSYGRRRNEQYF
>NA|NA|TRBJ2-2|TRBV6-5
TGTGCCAGGGGAGGGGGGAGACGCACCGGGGAGCTATTTTTT
CARGGGRRTGELFF
>TRBD2|NA|TRBJ2-1|TRBV5-1
TGCGCCAGCAGCTTCGAGGGAGGGTCGAGCAATGAGCAGTTCTTC
CASSFEGGSSNEQFF
>NA|NA|TRBJ1-5|TRBV7-9
TGTGCCAGCAGCTTAGGGGAGGGGAGCAATCAGCCCCAGCATTTT
CASSLGEGSNQPQHF
>TRBD2|NA|TRBJ2-5|TRBV6-1
TGTGCCAGCAGTGCCACCGGGACTAGATTCCAAGAGACCCAGTACTTC
CASSATGTRFQETQYF
>TRBD2|NA|TRBJ2-5|TRBV19
TGTGCCAGTAGTATACGGGAGGGGGACCAAGAGACCCAGTACTTC
CASSIREGDQETQYF
>NA|NA|TRBJ1-3|TRBV30
TGTGCCTGGAGAGCGGCAGGGGCTGGAAACACCATATATTTT
CAWRAAGAGNTIYF
>TRBD1|NA|TRBJ1-1|TRBV10-2
TGCGCCAGCCTGGACAGGGGAGGGCTGAACACTGAAGCTTTCTTT
CASLDRGGLNTEAFF
>TRBD2|NA|TRBJ2-5|TRBV2
TGTGCCAGCAGGAGGGGACTAGCGGGAGCGGGGGAGACCCAGTACTTC
CASRRGLAGAGETQYF
>TRBD2|NA|TRBJ2-3|TRBV7-2
TGTGCCAGCAGTTGGAGATACGGACTAGGCCAAGATACGCAGTATTTT
CASSWRYGLGQDTQYF
>NA|few|TRBJ1-2|TRBV3-1/TRBV3-2
TGTGCCAGCAGCCTTACCCAGGGGGGCTACACCTTC
CASSLTQGGYTF
>NA|NA|TRBJ2-1|TRBV2
TGTGCCAGCAGTGAAGGGAGGGGCAATGAGCAGTTCTTC
CASSEGRGNEQFF
>NA|NA|TRBJ2-7|TRBV5-1
TGCGCCAGCAGCCCGGATAGGGTTCGCTACGAGCAGTACTTC
CASSPDRVRYEQYF
>TRBD2|NA|TRBJ2-7|TRBV4-1
TGCGCCAGCAGCCAAGGCCCTAGCGGTTACTCCTACGAGCAGTACTTC
CASSQGPSGYSYEQYF
>TRBD1|NA|TRBJ2-7|TRBV27
TGTGCCAGCAGAGTGACCTATTTCCCGGGACAGGGAAACTACGAGCAGTACTTC
CASRVTYFPGQGNYEQYF
>NA|NA|TRBJ1-1|TRBV5-4
TGTGCCAGCAGCTTGGGGGGTCTGGGCAGGTCTGAAGCTTTCTTT
CASSLGGLGRSEAFF
>NA|NA|TRBJ2-2|TRBV19
TGTGCCAGTAGTAGGGGCTATATTAACACCGGGGAGCTGTTTTTT
CASSRGYINTGELFF
>TRBD2|NA|TRBJ2-3|TRBV7-8
TGTGCCAGTAGCTTAGAGGGCGGGAGAGGAGATACGCAGTATTTT
CASSLEGGRGDTQYF
>NA|NA|TRBJ2-5|TRBV7-9
TGTGCCAGCAGCTTAGTCGGGGTCAGGGCCGCACAAGCTCAAGAGACCCAGTACTTC
CASSLVGVRAAQAQETQYF
>NA|NA|TRBJ1-1|TRBV7-9
TGTGCCAGCAGCTCGTTATCTCAGGTGAACACTGAAGCTTTCTTT
CASSSLSQVNTEAFF
>NA|NA|TRBJ1-4|TRBV5-1
TGCGCCAGCAGGGAGGGGTTAACTAATGAAAAACTGTTTTTT
CASREGLTNEKLFF
>NA|NA|TRBJ2-7|TRBV10-2
TGCGCCAGCAGCAGGGACCTCAACTACGAGCAGTACTTC
CASSRDLNYEQYF
>NA|NA|TRBJ2-7|TRBV9
TGTGCCAGCAGCGCCCTCGGGGGGCAGGACGAGCAGTACTTC
CASSALGGQDEQYF
>TRBD2|NA|TRBJ2-1|TRBV29-1
TGCAGCGTTGAGGGACTAGGATACAATGAGCAGTTCTTC
CSVEGLGYNEQFF
>TRBD1|NA|TRBJ1-1|TRBV2
TGTGCCAGCAGTGAAAGACAGGGGTGGAACACTGAAGCTTTCTTT
CASSERQGWNTEAFF
>NA|NA|TRBJ1-1|TRBV2
TGTGCCAGCAGTGCCCGGAATTCGAACACTGAAGCTTTCTTT
CASSARNSNTEAFF
>NA|NA|TRBJ2-2|TRBV7-3
TGTGCCAGCAGCTTAAGGGCTACGAACACCGGGGAGCTGTTTTTT
CASSLRATNTGELFF
>NA|NA|TRBJ1-2|TRBV7-9
TGTGCCAGCAGCTTAGCAGGGAACTATGGCTACACCTTC
CASSLAGNYGYTF
>NA|few|TRBJ1-6|TRBV9
TGTGCCAGCAGCGCGGGGGGCCAGTCACCCCTCCACTTT
CASSAGGQSPLHF
>TRBD2|NA|TRBJ2-1|TRBV6-5
TGTGCCACCATGTCGCCGGGACTAGGAGACAATGAGCAGTTCTTC
CATMSPGLGDNEQFF
>TRBD2|NA|TRBJ2-3|TRBV11-1
TGTGCCAGCAGCTTACGGCTAGCGGGCGTTCCAGATACGCAGTATTTT
CASSLRLAGVPDTQYF
>TRBD2|once|TRBJ2-1|TRBV6-5
TGTGCCAGCAGTTACTCGACTAGCTTGATGCAGTTCTTC
CASSYSTSLMQFF
>NA|NA|TRBJ2-1|TRBV6-6
TGTGCCAGAAGGCAGCTTAAACACTACAATGAGCAGTTCTTC
CARRQLKHYNEQFF
>NA|NA|TRBJ1-6|TRBV2
TGTGCCAGCACCGAGGGACCCCCCTATAATTCACCCCTCCACTTT
CASTEGPPYNSPLHF
>TRBD1|NA|TRBJ1-1|TRBV28
TGTGCCAGCAGTATGGGACAGTTGAACACTGAAGCTTTCTTT
CASSMGQLNTEAFF
>NA|few|TRBJ2-1|TRBV12-3/TRBV12-4
TGTGCCAGCAGTTTTGTCAAAAACAATGAGCAGTTCTTC
CASSFVKNNEQFF
>TRBD1|once|TRBJ2-7|TRBV29-1
TGCAGCGGAGAGACAGGGACCTACGAGCAGTACTTC
CSGETGTYEQYF
>NA|NA|TRBJ1-2|TRBV6-5
TGTGCCAGCAGGACCGGGACGACCTATGGCTACACCTTC
CASRTGTTYGYTF
>NA|NA|TRBJ1-6|TRBV19
TGTGCCAGTAGTGAATCGCCCCTACCTAATTCACCCCTCCACTTT
CASSESPLPNSPLHF
>NA|NA|TRBJ1-1|TRBV29-1
TGCAGCGTTGAGCAAAGACACCTAAGAAAGAACACTGAAGCTTTCTTT
CSVEQRHLRKNTEAFF
>TRBD1|NA|TRBJ1-3|TRBV29-1
TGCAGCGTCCTCGGGGACAGGGAGGGAAACACCATATATTTT
CSVLGDREGNTIYF
>NA|NA|TRBJ2-3|TRBV21-1
TGTGCCAGCATTGGGACAGACGGAGGTACAGATACGCAGTATTTT
CASIGTDGGTDTQYF
>NA|few|TRBJ1-1|TRBV2
TGTGCCAGCATAGGACGGAGGGGAGCTGAAGCTTTCTTT
CASIGRRGAEAFF
>TRBD2|NA|TRBJ2-7|TRBV6-6
TGTGCCAGCAGTACTAGACTAGCGGGAGGGAGCTACGAGCAGTACTTC
CASSTRLAGGSYEQYF
>NA|NA|TRBJ2-1|TRBV6-6
TGTGCCAGCAGTTACTTGTGGCACGAGCAGTTCTTC
CASSYLWHEQFF
>NA|few|TRBJ2-7|TRBV27
TGTGCCAGCAGTTTTGCAGGTTCGACGATCTACGAGCAGTACTTC
CASSFAGSTIYEQYF
>TRBD2|NA|TRBJ2-5|TRBV29-1
TGCAGCGTTTCGACTAGCGGGAGGAGAAAGGAGACCCAGTACTTC
CSVSTSGRRKETQYF